The 13 T cell receptor beta chains given below trace back to one sample, sequenced in a study of blood T cell repertoires in COVID-19. Sequencing was performed with immunoSEQ multiplex PCR; in TCRdb, only in-frame clones are kept and a portion is missing. The table includes around 300,000 clones, 90% detected once. Source material: PBMCs or T cells enriched from blood (not recorded which). The receptors come from a young woman with acute COVID-19.

V and J are TRBV11-3 and TRBJ1-2; D possibly corresponds to TRBD1 (5 bases). CDR3 length: 14 amino acids. The V gene's germline CDR1 is SGHNT and CDR2 YENEEA. V was shortened by 5 bases and J by 2 bases, with 12 bases between the two germline ends. The CDR3 reads CASSPWGGNYGYTF. The CDR3 DNA sequence: TGTGCCAGCAGCCCCTGGGGGGGGAACTATGGCTACACCTTC. Using reference TRBV11-3 and TRBJ1-2 for the parts outside the CDR3, the full variable domain is EAGVVQSPRYKIIEKKQPVAFWCNPISGHNTLYWYLQNLGQGPELLIRYENEEAVDDSQLPKDRFSAERLKGVDSTLKIQPAELGDSAVYLCASSPWGGNYGYTFGSGTRLTVV.

The chain uses TRBV3-1 (or the pseudogene TRBV3-2) and TRBJ2-5; 7 bases map to TRBD2. Germline V gene sequence: CDR1 LGHDT, CDR2 YNNKEL (reference sequence). V dropped 4 bases and J dropped 5; count of bases not matched to a gene: 10. This CDR3 region has 15 residues. CDR3 DNA: TGTGCCAGCAGCCCTGGCGCGGGAGACTGGGAGACCCAGTACTTC. Its protein is CASSPGAGDWETQYF.

This clone was counted once. V usage is TRBV28 and J usage is TRBJ2-1, with 11 bases lining up with TRBD2. Unmatched junction bases numbered 6, after V lost 1 base and J lost 10 bases. This CDR3 is 15 amino acids long. Germline CDR1 and CDR2: MDHEN and SYDVKM. In DNA form, the CDR3 reads TGTGCCAGCAGTTTATCGGGACTAGCGGTCTCGGAGCAGTTCTTC. Its protein product is CASSLSGLAVSEQFF.

This chain connects TRBV5-1 to TRBJ2-5; D gene unclear. V dropped 3 bases and J dropped 2 bases, with 8 bases sitting between them. Germline loops: CDR1 SGHRS, CDR2 YFSETQ. This CDR3 is 13 amino acids long. CDR3: CASSSLYQETQYF. The CDR3 nucleotides read TGCGCCAGCAGCTCCCTTTATCAAGAGACCCAGTACTTC.

This sequence joins TRBV18 and TRBJ1-1, with D tentatively TRBD1 (5 bases). The germline V and J ends were trimmed by 3 bases and 3 bases, with 11 bases remaining between them. This CDR3 has 14 residues. Germline CDR1 KGHSH, CDR2 LQKENI. Written as DNA, the CDR3 is TGTGCCAGCTCACCCTTCAGGGATGACACTGAAGCTTTCTTT. Protein product: CASSPFRDDTEAFF. The variable domain in full, with the rest retrieved from reference TRBV18 and TRBJ1-1, is NAGVMQNPRHLVRRRGQEARLRCSPMKGHSHVYWYRQLPEEGLKFMVYLQKENIIDESGMPKERFSAEFPKEGPSILRIQQVVRGDSAAYFCASSPFRDDTEAFFGQGTRLTVV.

The rearrangement uses TRBV10-2 and TRBJ2-2; 14 bases match TRBD2. CDR3 length: 16 residues. The V gene end was trimmed by 8 bases and the J gene end by 1 base; junction bases not matched to a gene: 3. Germline values: CDR1 WSHSY, CDR2 SAAADI. The CDR3 reads CASSGLAGGNTGELFF. The CDR3 nucleotides read TGCGCCAGCTCAGGACTAGCGGGAGGGAACACCGGGGAGCTGTTTTTT.

The chain carries TRBV28 and TRBJ1-2; D unclear. Trimming shortened V by 5 bases and J by 4 bases, and 11 bases separated the two germline ends. The CDR3 contains 13 residues. Germline CDR1 is MDHEN and CDR2 is SYDVKM. The CDR3 DNA reads as TGTGCCAGCAGTAACAGTGGTGGCTATGGCTACACCTTC. The encoded protein is CASSNSGGYGYTF.

Details on this clone: One end of the junction fails to match germline, which may point to a read error. For the CDR3, the DNA is TGTGCCAGCACCCCTGTTGAGGGAGTAATAGTCTTC. Translation gives CASTPVEGVIVF. The J gene is TRBJ2-1, the V gene TRBV6-5, with D tentatively TRBD2 (5 bases). Germline V CDR1 and CDR2: MNHEY, SVGAGI. The CDR3 extends over 12 amino acids.

V usage is TRBV5-1 and J usage is TRBJ1-1, with D tentatively TRBD1 (5 bases). Trimming stripped 0 bases from V and 5 bases from J, with 11 bases between. There are 14 residues in the CDR3. In germline, CDR1 is SGHRS, CDR2 YFSETQ. The CDR3 region has the DNA TGCGCCAGCAGCTTGGCCGGGGGTCGTACTGAAGCTTTCTTT. Translation gives CASSLAGGRTEAFF.

V and J are TRBV2 and TRBJ2-7, with 12 positions matching TRBD2. CDR1 and CDR2 (germline): SNHLY, FYNNEI. This CDR3 is built from 14 residues. V lost 6 bases and J lost 7; bases outside the gene matches: 7. Here the CDR3 reads CASRGLAGAVEQYF. The CDR3 region has the DNA TGTGCCAGCAGGGGACTAGCGGGCGCCGTGGAGCAGTACTTC.

The V gene is TRBV19, the J gene TRBJ1-1; 10 bases align to TRBD1. The CDR3 has 16 amino acids. Germline-derived CDR1 and CDR2 are LNHDA and SQIVND (reference sequence). The V segment lost 8 bases and the J segment 2 bases; nucleotides outside the gene matches: 11. The CDR3: CASYSWTGGGNTEAFF. CDR3 nucleotide sequence: TGTGCCAGTTATTCTTGGACAGGGGGTGGAAACACTGAAGCTTTCTTT.

This chain uses TRBV24-1 with TRBJ1-1; maybe TRBD1 (5 bases). Trimming shortened V by 6 bases and J by 3 bases, and 10 bases separated the two germline ends. In germline, CDR1 is KGHDR, CDR2 SFDVKD. The CDR3 has 13 amino acids. CDR3 protein: CATSPRGDTEAFF. For the CDR3, the DNA is TGTGCCACCAGTCCTCGGGGGGACACTGAAGCTTTCTTT.

The rearrangement uses TRBV6-4 and TRBJ2-3, with TRBD1 identical over 7 bases. CDR3 length equals 14 residues. Germline trimming cut 6 bases from V and 5 bases from J; bases unmatched to any gene: 8. Germline V lookup: CDR1 MRHNA, CDR2 SNTAGT. The DNA of the CDR3 is TGTGCCAGCAGAGGGGGCAGGGAAGGAGATACGCAGTATTTT. This encodes CASRGGREGDTQYF.